This T cell receptor beta chain stems from a study of OX40 agonist ivuxolimab in advanced cancers. The study's findings and limits: Expanded clones were, on average, more numerous in CD8+ T cells than in CD4+.

Sequenced by immunoSEQ multiplex PCR; TCRdb stores in-frame clones only, minus some. The data contain some 94,000 clones, approximately 94% of them singletons. The germline CDR1 and CDR2 sequences are SGDLS and YYNGEE. The CDR3 sequence is 16 residues long. V dropped 0 bases and J dropped 0 bases, with 10 bases sitting between them. About this clone itself: What it binds is not known.

This sample comprised CD4+ or CD8+ T cells sorted from blood, obtained in a trial of the OX40 agonist ivuxolimab. The rearrangement joins TRBV9 to TRBJ2-1; D remains unclear. The TCR was taken from an adult with an advanced solid tumor such as melanoma, head and neck, liver or kidney cancer. CDR3 loop: CASSVGSIRSYNEQFF. DNA for the CDR3: TGTGCCAGCAGCGTAGGATCTATACGCTCCTACAATGAGCAGTTCTTC.